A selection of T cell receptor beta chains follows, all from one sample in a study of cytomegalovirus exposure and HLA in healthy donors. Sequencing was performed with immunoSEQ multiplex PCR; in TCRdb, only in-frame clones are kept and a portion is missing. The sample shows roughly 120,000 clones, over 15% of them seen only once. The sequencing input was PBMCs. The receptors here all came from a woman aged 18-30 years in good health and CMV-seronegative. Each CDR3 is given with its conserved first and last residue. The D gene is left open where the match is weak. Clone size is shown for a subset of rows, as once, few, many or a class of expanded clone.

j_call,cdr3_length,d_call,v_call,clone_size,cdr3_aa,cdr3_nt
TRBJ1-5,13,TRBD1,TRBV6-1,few,CASSDRGNQPQHF,TGTGCCAGCAGTGACAGGGGGAATCAGCCCCAGCATTTT
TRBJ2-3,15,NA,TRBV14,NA,CASSQDVHRTDTQYF,TGTGCCAGCAGCCAAGATGTCCACAGGACAGATACGCAGTATTTT
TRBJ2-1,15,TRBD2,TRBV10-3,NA,CAISGERELDNEQFF,TGTGCCATCTCCGGAGAGCGGGAGCTTGACAATGAGCAGTTCTTC
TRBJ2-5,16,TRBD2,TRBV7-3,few,CASRLGLAGGGETQYF,TGTGCCAGCAGGCTGGGACTAGCGGGAGGGGGAGAGACCCAGTACTTC
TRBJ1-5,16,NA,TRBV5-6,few,CASSGRDFSSSQPQHF,TGTGCCAGCAGCGGCCGGGACTTTAGTTCGAGCCAGCCCCAGCATTTT
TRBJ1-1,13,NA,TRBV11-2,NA,CASRGAPGTEAFF,TGTGCCAGCAGAGGGGCCCCTGGCACTGAAGCTTTCTTT
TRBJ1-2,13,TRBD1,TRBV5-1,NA,CASSREGASGYTF,TGCGCCAGCAGCCGGGAGGGGGCAAGTGGCTACACCTTC
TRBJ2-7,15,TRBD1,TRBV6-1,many,CASSEGTGGSYEQYF,TGTGCCAGCAGTGAAGGGACAGGGGGCTCCTACGAGCAGTACTTC
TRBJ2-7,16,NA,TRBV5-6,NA,CASSLGGTEFIDEQYF,TGTGCCAGCAGCTTGGGGGGCACCGAGTTTATAGACGAGCAGTACTTC
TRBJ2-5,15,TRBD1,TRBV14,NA,CASSSPTGYQETQYF,TGTGCCAGCAGCTCCCCGACAGGGTATCAAGAGACCCAGTACTTC
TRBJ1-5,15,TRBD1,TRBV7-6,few,CASSLVGTGDQPQHF,TGTGCCAGCAGCTTGGTTGGGACAGGGGATCAGCCCCAGCATTTT
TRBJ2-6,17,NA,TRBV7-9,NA,CASRSTSGISGANVLTF,TGTGCCAGCAGATCCACTTCGGGTATCTCTGGGGCCAACGTCCTGACTTTC
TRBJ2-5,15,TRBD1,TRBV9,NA,CASSVEGQGQETQYF,TGTGCCAGCAGCGTAGAGGGACAGGGACAAGAGACCCAGTACTTC
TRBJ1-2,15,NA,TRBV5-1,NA,CASSLGAGGNYGYTF,TGCGCCAGCAGCTTGGGGGCGGGTGGAAACTATGGCTACACCTTC
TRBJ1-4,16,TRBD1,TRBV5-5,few,CASSKERQGTNEKLFF,TGTGCCAGCAGCAAAGAACGACAGGGGACTAATGAAAAACTGTTTTTT
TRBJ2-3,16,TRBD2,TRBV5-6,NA,CASSALTSGSTDTQYF,TGTGCCAGCAGCGCCCTGACTAGCGGGAGCACAGATACGCAGTATTTT
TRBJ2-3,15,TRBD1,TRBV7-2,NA,CASSPRDRVRDTQYF,TGTGCCAGCAGCCCACGGGACAGGGTACGGGATACGCAGTATTTT
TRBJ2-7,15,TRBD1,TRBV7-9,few,CASSSHRDRVYEQYF,TGTGCCAGCAGCTCCCACCGGGACAGAGTCTACGAGCAGTACTTC